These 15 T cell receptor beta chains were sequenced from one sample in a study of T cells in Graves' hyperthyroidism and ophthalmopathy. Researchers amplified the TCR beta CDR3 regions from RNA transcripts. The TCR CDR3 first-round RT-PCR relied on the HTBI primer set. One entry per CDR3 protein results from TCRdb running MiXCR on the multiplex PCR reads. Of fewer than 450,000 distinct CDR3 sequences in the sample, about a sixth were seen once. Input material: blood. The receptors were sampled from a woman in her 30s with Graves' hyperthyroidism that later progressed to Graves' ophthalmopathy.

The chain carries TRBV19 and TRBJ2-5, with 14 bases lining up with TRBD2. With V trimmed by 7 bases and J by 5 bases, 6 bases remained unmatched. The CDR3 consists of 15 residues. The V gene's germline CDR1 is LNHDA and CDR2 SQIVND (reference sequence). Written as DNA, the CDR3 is TGTGCCAGTATGGGGACTAGCGGGAGAGTTGAGACCCAGTACTTC. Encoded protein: CASMGTSGRVETQYF.

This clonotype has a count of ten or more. The CDR3 DNA follows: TGTGCCAGCAGTTCACTAGGGAACACTGAAGCTTTCTTT. Its protein product is CASSSLGNTEAFF. The rearrangement joins TRBV12-3 or TRBV12-4 to TRBJ1-1; D not resolved. The CDR3 contains 13 residues. V was clipped by 4 bases and J by 1 base, with 7 bases between them.

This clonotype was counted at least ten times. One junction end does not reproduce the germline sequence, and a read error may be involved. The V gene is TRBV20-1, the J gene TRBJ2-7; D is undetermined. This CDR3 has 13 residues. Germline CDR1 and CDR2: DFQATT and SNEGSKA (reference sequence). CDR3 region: CSAKDRATYEQYF. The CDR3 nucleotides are TGCAGCGCTAAGGATAGGGCGACCTACGAGCAGTACTTC.

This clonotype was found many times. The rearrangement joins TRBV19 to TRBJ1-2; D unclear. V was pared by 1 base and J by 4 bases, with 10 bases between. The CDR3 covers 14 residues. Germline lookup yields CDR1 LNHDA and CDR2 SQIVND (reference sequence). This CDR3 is CASSIGTVLYGYTF. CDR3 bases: TGTGCCAGTAGTATAGGGACGGTACTCTATGGCTACACCTTC.

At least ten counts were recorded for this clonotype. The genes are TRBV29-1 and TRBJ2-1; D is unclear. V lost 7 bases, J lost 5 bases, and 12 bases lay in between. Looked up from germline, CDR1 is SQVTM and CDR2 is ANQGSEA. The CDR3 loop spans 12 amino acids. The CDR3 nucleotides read TGCAGCGCCAATCCCGTGAACAATGAGCAGTTCTTC. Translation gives CSANPVNNEQFF.

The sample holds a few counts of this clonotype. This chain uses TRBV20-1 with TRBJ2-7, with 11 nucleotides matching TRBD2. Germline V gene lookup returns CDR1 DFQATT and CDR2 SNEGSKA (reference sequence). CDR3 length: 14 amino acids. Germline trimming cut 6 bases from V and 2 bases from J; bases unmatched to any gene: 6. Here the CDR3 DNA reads TGCAGTGCACTGGGACTAGCGGAGCCCTACGAGCAGTACTTC. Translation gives CSALGLAEPYEQYF.

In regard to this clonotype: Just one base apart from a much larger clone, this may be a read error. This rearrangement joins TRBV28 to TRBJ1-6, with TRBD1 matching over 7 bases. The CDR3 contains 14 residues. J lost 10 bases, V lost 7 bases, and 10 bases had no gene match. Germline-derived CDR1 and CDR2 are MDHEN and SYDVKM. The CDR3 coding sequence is TGTGCCAGCACCCTGACAGGGTGGGAGTCACCCCTCCACTTT. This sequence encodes CASTLTGWESPLHF.

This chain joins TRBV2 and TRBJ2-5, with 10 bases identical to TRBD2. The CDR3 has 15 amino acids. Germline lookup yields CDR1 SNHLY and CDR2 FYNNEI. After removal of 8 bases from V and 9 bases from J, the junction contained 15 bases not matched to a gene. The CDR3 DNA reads TGTGCCAGCGGACTAGCGGTACAGGGTATTGAGGCCCAGTACTTC. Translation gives CASGLAVQGIEAQYF.

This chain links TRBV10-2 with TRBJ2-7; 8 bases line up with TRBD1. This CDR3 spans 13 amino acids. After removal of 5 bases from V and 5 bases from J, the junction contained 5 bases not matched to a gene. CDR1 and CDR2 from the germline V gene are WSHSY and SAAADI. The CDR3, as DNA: TGCGCCAGCAGTCCCCCGGACAGGGACGAGCAGTACTTC. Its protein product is CASSPPDRDEQYF.

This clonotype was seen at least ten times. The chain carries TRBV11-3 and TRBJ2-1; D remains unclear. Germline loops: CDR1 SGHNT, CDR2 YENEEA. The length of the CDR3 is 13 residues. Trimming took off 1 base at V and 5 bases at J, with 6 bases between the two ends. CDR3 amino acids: CASSLAANNEQFF. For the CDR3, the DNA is TGTGCCAGCAGCTTAGCGGCAAACAATGAGCAGTTCTTC.

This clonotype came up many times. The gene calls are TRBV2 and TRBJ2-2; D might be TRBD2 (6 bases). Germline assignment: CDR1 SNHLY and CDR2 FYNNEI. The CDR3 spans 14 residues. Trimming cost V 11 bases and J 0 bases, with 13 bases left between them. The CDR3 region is CAGGGSSNTGELFF. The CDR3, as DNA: TGTGCCGGCGGAGGGAGTTCGAACACCGGGGAGCTGTTTTTT.

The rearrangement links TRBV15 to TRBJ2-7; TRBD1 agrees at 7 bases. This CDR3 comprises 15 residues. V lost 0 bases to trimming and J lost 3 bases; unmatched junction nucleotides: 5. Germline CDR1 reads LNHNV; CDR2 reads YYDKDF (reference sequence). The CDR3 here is CATSRDGNRGYEQYF. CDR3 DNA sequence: TGTGCCACCAGCAGAGATGGGAACAGGGGCTACGAGCAGTACTTC.

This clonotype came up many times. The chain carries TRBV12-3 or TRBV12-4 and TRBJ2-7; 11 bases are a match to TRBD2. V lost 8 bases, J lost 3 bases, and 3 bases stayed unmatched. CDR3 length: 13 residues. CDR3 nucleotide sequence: TGTGCCAGCGGGACTAGCGGAGACTACGAGCAGTACTTC. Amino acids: CASGTSGDYEQYF.

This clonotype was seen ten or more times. The chain's CDR3 is CASSFADRMDKAFF. Written as DNA, the CDR3 is TGTGCCAGCAGTTTCGCCGACAGGATGGATAAAGCTTTCTTT. This chain connects TRBV6-5 to TRBJ1-1, with D possibly being TRBD1 (6 bases). CDR1 and CDR2 from the germline V gene are MNHEY and SVGAGI. The V gene lost 4 bases and the J gene lost 9 bases, with 18 bases spanning the gap. This CDR3 comprises 14 residues.

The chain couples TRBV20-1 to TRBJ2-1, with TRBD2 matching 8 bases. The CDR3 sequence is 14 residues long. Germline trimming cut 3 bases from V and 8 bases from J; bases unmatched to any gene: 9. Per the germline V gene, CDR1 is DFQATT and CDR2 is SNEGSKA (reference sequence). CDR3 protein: CSASRLAGRDEQFF. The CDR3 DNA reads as TGCAGTGCTAGTAGGCTAGCGGGTCGCGATGAGCAGTTCTTC.